These 8 T cell receptor beta chains were all obtained from the same sample, sequenced in a study of beta chain features in type 1 diabetes. Every isolated RNA sample was fully reverse transcribed, so sequencing captured expressed TCRB transcripts. Sequencing was performed with immunoSEQ multiplex PCR; in TCRdb, only in-frame clones are kept and a portion is missing. The sample contains about 160,000 clones, 7.5% to 10% of which appear only once. Sample: central memory CD4+ T cells from blood. The source of these receptors is a man younger than 35 in good health.

The gene calls are TRBV27 and TRBJ2-7, with D possibly TRBD2 on 5 matching bases. The V end lost 6 bases, the J end lost 0 bases, and 9 bases lay between the germline ends. The CDR3 extends over 13 amino acids. The germline V gene has CDR1 MNHEY and CDR2 SMNVEV (reference sequence). CDR3 nucleotide sequence: TGTGCCAGCAGCGTTACTAGCTCCTACGAGCAGTACTTC. Protein product: CASSVTSSYEQYF.

The rearrangement links TRBV5-4 to TRBJ2-1; possibly TRBD2 for D (5 bases). The CDR3 spans 14 residues. Per the germline V gene, CDR1 is SGHNT and CDR2 is YYREEE (reference sequence). V lost 0 bases to trimming and J lost 9 bases, with 13 bases between them. CDR3 amino acids: CASSLGSLAGEQFF. The DNA of the CDR3 is TGTGCCAGCAGCTTGGGGTCTCTAGCTGGTGAGCAGTTCTTC.

This clone occurred a few times. This chain uses TRBV28 with TRBJ1-1; TRBD1 matches 7 bases. Per the germline V gene, CDR1 is MDHEN and CDR2 is SYDVKM. Germline trimming cut 2 bases from V and 4 bases from J; bases unmatched to any gene: 7. CDR3 length: 15 residues. The CDR3 region is CASSLQGGWFTEAFF. DNA for the CDR3: TGTGCCAGCAGTTTACAAGGGGGCTGGTTCACTGAAGCTTTCTTT.

This clone was detected a few times. This chain joins TRBV11-2 and TRBJ2-7, with 10 bases identical to TRBD1. J gave up 3 bases and V 4 bases, and 6 bases lay outside the gene matches. CDR1 is SGHAT, CDR2 FQNNGV, per germline. CDR3 length equals 15 residues. The CDR3 DNA follows: TGTGCCAGCAGCTACCCGGGACAGGGGCGCTACGAGCAGTACTTC. This encodes CASSYPGQGRYEQYF.

This clone was counted many times. The DNA of the CDR3 is TGTGCCAGCAATCAGGTCGGAGCGGGAGGGACAGATACGCAGTATTTT. Translating gives CASNQVGAGGTDTQYF. The chain joins TRBV28 to TRBJ2-3; 10 bases line up with TRBD2. Germline-derived CDR1 and CDR2 are MDHEN and SYDVKM. The V gene end was trimmed by 7 bases and the J gene end by 3 bases; junction bases not matched to a gene: 10. There are 16 residues in the CDR3.

This clone was recorded many times. The chain combines TRBV7-9 with TRBJ1-1, with D unclear. V lost 5 bases and J 6 bases, leaving 13 bases between the germline ends. Germline V gives CDR1 SEHNR, CDR2 FQNEAQ (reference sequence). There are 13 residues in the CDR3. The CDR3 DNA reads TGTGCCAGCAGCCCGAGGGTACCGGCTGAAGCTTTCTTT. The encoded protein is CASSPRVPAEAFF.

The chain couples TRBV4-1 to TRBJ1-2; TRBD1 agrees at 7 bases. Losses at the gene ends were 0 bases for V and 7 bases for J; bases not matched to a gene: 11. CDR1 is MGHRA and CDR2 is YSYEKL in the germline V gene. CDR3 length equals 16 residues. The CDR3 spells CASSQEGQGVVRGYTF. The DNA for the CDR3 is TGCGCCAGCAGCCAAGAGGGGCAGGGGGTTGTTCGTGGCTACACCTTC.

This clone was observed a handful of times. J is TRBJ2-1 and V is TRBV18; 8 nucleotides agree with TRBD1. V gave up 5 bases and J gave up 5 bases; unmatched junction bases: 5. This CDR3 is 14 amino acids long. CDR1 KGHSH and CDR2 LQKENI come from the germline V gene. This CDR3 is CASSRTGFNNEQFF. The DNA for the CDR3 is TGTGCCAGCTCAAGGACAGGGTTCAACAATGAGCAGTTCTTC.